One and the same sample provided the 20 T cell receptor beta chains below, sequenced in a study of T cells after yellow fever vaccination. Using its own MiXCR run on the 5' RACE reads, TCRdb lists one record per CDR3 protein. The profile covers 100,000 or so distinct CDR3 sequences, with about 8.2% appearing a single time and 15% to 20% taken by the ten largest. Source: CD8+ T cells not binding an NS4B(214-222) dextramer, sorted from PBMCs, taken more than 13 days after the first yellow fever vaccination. Every receptor here comes from a young man who received the YFV17D yellow fever vaccine.

This clonotype was seen a handful of times. In nucleotides, the CDR3 is TGTGCCAGCCGGGACTACCATTACAATGAGCAGTTCTTC. Protein: CASRDYHYNEQFF. V is TRBV10-3 and J is TRBJ2-1, with 7 nucleotides matching TRBD2. Trimming removed 10 bases from V and 4 bases from J; junction bases left unmatched: 7. Germline CDR1 reads ENHRY; CDR2 reads SYGVKD. The CDR3 loop spans 13 amino acids.

This clonotype was counted a few times. The rearrangement joins TRBV27 to TRBJ2-7, with D perhaps assigned TRBD1 or TRBD2 (6 bases each). The V gene lost 6 bases and the J gene lost 2 bases, with 14 bases spanning the gap. This CDR3 region has 14 residues. Germline CDR1 and CDR2: MNHEY and SMNVEV (reference sequence). For the CDR3, the DNA is TGTGCCAGCAGCCGAGGGGGGAATACCTACGAGCAGTACTTC. Its protein is CASSRGGNTYEQYF.

This clonotype turned up a few times. This chain uses TRBV27 with TRBJ2-7, with D perhaps given as TRBD1 or TRBD2 (5 bases each). The V gene's germline CDR1 is MNHEY and CDR2 SMNVEV (reference sequence). CDR3 length: 17 residues. The germline V and J ends were trimmed by 1 base and 7 bases, with 23 bases remaining between them. The CDR3 loop reads CASSLYIAGTGGYEQYF. The CDR3 DNA follows: TGTGCCAGCAGTTTATATATTGCCGGAACAGGAGGTTATGAGCAGTACTTC.

The chain carries TRBV19 and TRBJ1-2, with 7 bases fitting TRBD1. The germline gives CDR1 LNHDA, CDR2 SQIVND (reference sequence). This CDR3 region has 13 residues. Unmatched junction bases numbered 7, after V lost 8 bases and J lost 4 bases. The CDR3 DNA sequence: TGTGCCAGTTACACCGGGACAGCCTATGGCTACACCTTC. Translation: CASYTGTAYGYTF. The full variable domain, its missing parts supplied by reference TRBV19 and TRBJ1-2, is DGGITQSPKYLFRKEGQNVTLSCEQNLNHDAMYWYRQDPGQGLRLIYYSQIVNDFQKGDIAEGYSVSREKKESFPLTVTSAQKNPTAFYLCASYTGTAYGYTFGSGTRLTVV.

This clonotype was seen only a few times. The V call is TRBV11-2, the J call TRBJ2-5; TRBD2 might be the D (7 bases). Germline V gene data show CDR1 as SGHAT and CDR2 as FQNNGV. V lost 8 bases and J 0 bases, leaving 13 bases between the germline ends. This CDR3 is built from 14 residues. CDR3 sequence: CASRTRGYQETQYF. The CDR3 region has the DNA TGTGCCAGCCGGACTAGGGGGTACCAAGAGACCCAGTACTTC.

The CDR3 is CASSPKFLQGARQPQHF. Here the CDR3 DNA reads TGCGCCAGCAGCCCCAAGTTCCTCCAGGGGGCGAGGCAGCCCCAGCATTTT. The V and J genes are TRBV4-1 and TRBJ1-5, with 8 bases lining up with TRBD1. The CDR3 sequence is 17 residues long. Germline loops: CDR1 MGHRA, CDR2 YSYEKL. The ends lost 4 bases at V and 7 bases at J; junction bases unmatched: 15.

V and J are TRBV4-1 and TRBJ1-2, with 7 bases identical to TRBD1. The length of the CDR3 is 14 residues. Germline values: CDR1 MGHRA, CDR2 YSYEKL. J was trimmed by 7 bases and V by 3 bases; bases with no gene match: 8. CDR3 coding DNA: TGCGCCAGCAGCCACCAGGGGGTGGGGTTTGGCTACACCTTC. Translated: CASSHQGVGFGYTF.

This clonotype was recorded only once. The chain has TRBV7-9 and TRBJ2-1; the D call may be TRBD1 or TRBD2 (5 bases each). Germline V gene data show CDR1 as SEHNR and CDR2 as FQNEAQ (reference sequence). CDR3 length equals 15 residues. Trimming took 5 bases from V and 8 from J, leaving 19 bases between them. The CDR3 bases are TGTGCCAGCAGCGAGGGGCAGGGATTGGTCGATGAGCAGTTCTTC. Its protein is CASSEGQGLVDEQFF.

The chain recombines TRBV12-3 or TRBV12-4 with TRBJ2-1; D remains unclear. V shed 7 bases and J shed 0 bases, with 19 bases lying between them. The CDR3 runs to 17 residues. The CDR3 loop is CASMAGHDLSSYNEQFF. Here the CDR3 DNA reads TGTGCCAGCATGGCAGGCCACGACCTAAGCTCCTACAATGAGCAGTTCTTC.

This clonotype was picked up a small number of times. The J gene is TRBJ2-1, the V gene TRBV12-3 or TRBV12-4; maybe TRBD1 (5 bases). V was pared by 8 bases and J by 9 bases, with 11 bases between. The CDR3 sequence is 11 residues long. CDR3 nucleotide sequence: TGTGCCAGCCGTACAGGTAGTGAGCAGTTCTTC. Residues: CASRTGSEQFF.

This clonotype was counted only a few times. The V and J genes are TRBV19 and TRBJ2-7, with a weak D call TRBD1 (6 bases). This CDR3 comprises 13 residues. The V gene lost 4 bases and the J gene lost 3 bases, with 10 bases spanning the gap. Looked up from germline, CDR1 is LNHDA and CDR2 is SQIVND (reference sequence). The CDR3, as DNA: TGTGCCAGTAGTAAGGGACACCTCTACGAGCAGTACTTC. It yields the protein CASSKGHLYEQYF.

The chain links TRBV6-2 or TRBV6-3 to TRBJ1-1; a weak D match, TRBD1 (6 bases). This CDR3 has 10 residues. Trimming cost V 6 bases and J 7 bases, with 6 bases left between them. Germline values: CDR1 MNHEY, CDR2 SVGEGT. The CDR3 bases are TGTGCCAGCAGGGACAGTGAAGCTTTCTTT. It is translated as CASRDSEAFF.

This sequence joins TRBV12-3 or TRBV12-4 and TRBJ2-2, with D unresolved. V was clipped by 6 bases and J by 6 bases, with 8 bases between them. The CDR3 runs 12 residues. Here the CDR3 DNA reads TGTGCCAGCAGGGAGATCCCCGGGGAGCTGTTTTTT. Residues: CASREIPGELFF.

A few counts support this clonotype. The chain is built from TRBV10-1 and TRBJ2-2; TRBD1 matches at 7 bases. The CDR3 extends over 14 amino acids. Germline V gives CDR1 WNHNN, CDR2 SYGVQD (reference sequence). V lost 4 bases and J lost 7; bases outside the gene matches: 6. CDR3 sequence (DNA): TGCGCCAGCAGTGTGCAACAGGGGAGCGGGGAGCTGTTTTTT. Protein: CASSVQQGSGELFF.

This clonotype was detected a few times. The chain recombines TRBV14 with TRBJ2-5; D remains ambiguous. Germline V CDR1 and CDR2: SGHDN, FVKESK. Trimming cost V 3 bases and J 5 bases, with 19 bases left between them. The CDR3 length is 16 residues. The DNA for the CDR3 is TGTGCCAGCAGCCAGACCCTAGATTCGCCGAGGGAGACCCAGTACTTC. Translating it yields CASSQTLDSPRETQYF.

The V call is TRBV9, the J call TRBJ1-4; 7 positions match TRBD1. V lost 0 bases and J lost 8; bases outside the gene matches: 19. The length of the CDR3 is 19 residues. Germline assignment: CDR1 SGDLS and CDR2 YYNGEE. The CDR3 DNA follows: TGTGCCAGCAGCGTAGGAGCGTCTTTAGACGAGGGGGCGCGAGAAAAACTGTTTTTT. Amino acids: CASSVGASLDEGAREKLFF.

The chain is built from TRBV7-9 and TRBJ2-5; D uncertain. Germline-derived CDR1 and CDR2 are SEHNR and FQNEAQ (reference sequence). Trimming removed 0 bases at V and 5 bases at J, with 4 bases between. There are 12 residues in the CDR3. The CDR3 is CASSLAPETQYF. The DNA of the CDR3 is TGTGCCAGCAGCTTAGCGCCGGAGACCCAGTACTTC.

This clonotype was seen ten or more times. The chain couples TRBV11-2 to TRBJ2-3, with 10 bases fitting TRBD2. With 0 bases clipped from V and 2 bases from J, the junction kept 8 bases outside the gene matches. The CDR3 loop spans 18 amino acids. Looked up from germline, CDR1 is SGHAT and CDR2 is FQNNGV. CDR3 protein: CASSLEPGSGGTTDTQYF. CDR3 nucleotides: TGTGCCAGCAGCTTAGAACCGGGTAGCGGGGGGACCACAGATACGCAGTATTTT. The full variable domain, rest sourced from reference TRBV11-2 and TRBJ2-3, is EAGVAQSPRYKIIEKRQSVAFWCNPISGHATLYWYQQILGQGPKLLIQFQNNGVVDDSQLPKDRFSAERLKGVDSTLKIQPAKLEDSAVYLCASSLEPGSGGTTDTQYFGPGTRLTVL.

In its sample, this clonotype was seen a few times. The chain recombines TRBV29-1 with TRBJ1-1, with D perhaps TRBD1 (5 bases). The germline gives CDR1 SQVTM, CDR2 ANQGSEA. V lost 2 bases to trimming and J lost 8 bases, with 15 bases between them. The CDR3 totals 13 residues. As DNA, the CDR3 is TGCAGCGTTGAATTTCAGGGATCTCGCGAAGCTTTCTTT. The encoded protein is CSVEFQGSREAFF.

The gene calls are TRBV18 and TRBJ1-1; TRBD1 matches 9 bases. The V segment lost 5 bases and the J segment 0 bases; nucleotides outside the gene matches: 4. The length of the CDR3 is 15 residues. CDR1 and CDR2 from the germline V gene are KGHSH and LQKENI. CDR3 DNA sequence: TGTGCCAGCTCAGCGAGACAGGGGGTGAACACTGAAGCTTTCTTT. Its protein is CASSARQGVNTEAFF.